One and the same sample provided the 25 T cell receptor beta chains below, sequenced in a study of vaccination and CD4 T cells after COVID-19. Scientists ran DNA taken from cultured CD4+ T cells through the Oncomine TCR Beta short-read assay for sequencing. TCRdb reprocessed the PCR reads via MiXCR and lists one record per CDR3 protein. The sample yields 11,000 or so distinct CDR3 sequences, about 65% seen once. Regarding treatment: roughly 10-day PBMC culture with coronavirus spike peptide pools or control peptides (ViraFEST assay). These receptors lack a known antigen. Sequenced material: CD4+ T cells from blood, cultured in vitro. These receptors came from a human donor who had recovered from COVID-19.

J is TRBJ1-1 and V is TRBV12-3 or TRBV12-4; no clear D gene. The germline V and J ends were trimmed by 7 bases and 4 bases, with 16 bases remaining between them. The CDR3 is 14 residues long. In nucleotides, the CDR3 is TGTGCCAGCATCTCCCGCCCCGAGGCCACTGAAGCTTTCTTT. Encoded protein: CASISRPEATEAFF.

The chain combines TRBV5-6 with TRBJ1-2; D unresolved. Deletions cut 2 bases from V and 6 bases from J, with 14 bases between. Germline assignment: CDR1 SGHDT and CDR2 YYEEEE. The CDR3 has 14 residues. As DNA, the CDR3 is TGTGCCAGCAGCTTTGACCGGGCAGAGCATGGCTACACCTTC. Its protein is CASSFDRAEHGYTF.

The V and J genes are TRBV30 and TRBJ1-5; D perhaps matches TRBD1 (6 bases). V shed 1 base and J shed 4 bases, with 8 bases lying between them. Germline CDR1 reads GTSNPN; CDR2 reads SVGIG (reference sequence). The CDR3 loop spans 13 amino acids. The CDR3 here is CAWSAQGNQPQHF. Written as DNA, the CDR3 is TGTGCCTGGAGTGCTCAGGGGAATCAGCCCCAGCATTTT.

V usage is TRBV5-3 and J usage is TRBJ2-2; D tentatively reads TRBD1 or TRBD2 (5 bases each). TRBV5-3 is an open reading frame whose function is uncertain. V gave up 8 bases and J gave up 2 bases, with 16 bases separating them. The CDR3 has 15 residues. CDR3 loop: CASGLGPSNTGELFF. CDR3 DNA sequence: TGTGCCAGCGGACTGGGGCCCTCCAACACCGGGGAGCTGTTTTTT.

This sequence joins TRBV20-1 and TRBJ2-1; 9 bases are a match to TRBD2. The ends lost 4 bases at V and 4 bases at J; junction bases unmatched: 8. CDR1 is DFQATT and CDR2 is SNEGSKA in the germline V gene (reference sequence). The CDR3 runs 15 residues. CDR3 amino acids: CSATDRTSVYNEQFF. CDR3 sequence (DNA): TGCAGTGCTACCGACCGGACTAGCGTATACAATGAGCAGTTCTTC.

This chain links TRBV10-3 with TRBJ2-1; TRBD2 agrees at 8 bases. Germline loops: CDR1 ENHRY, CDR2 SYGVKD. This CDR3 is 14 amino acids long. The junction had 3 bases not matched to a gene; V was cut back by 5 bases and J by 3 bases. CDR3 in amino acids: CAISYSGVYNEQFF. Written as DNA, the CDR3 is TGTGCCATCAGTTATAGCGGGGTCTACAATGAGCAGTTCTTC.

This rearrangement joins TRBV20-1 to TRBJ2-7, with 9 positions matching TRBD1. V shed 5 bases and J 2 bases; nucleotides not matched to a gene: 16. Looked up from germline, CDR1 is DFQATT and CDR2 is SNEGSKA (reference sequence). This CDR3 is 17 amino acids long. Here the CDR3 reads CSAGGTGGVRAAYEQYF. For the CDR3, the DNA is TGCAGTGCTGGTGGCACAGGGGGCGTGAGGGCCGCCTACGAGCAGTACTTC.

The chain has TRBV2 and TRBJ2-7, with TRBD1 matching over 9 bases. The J segment lost 6 bases and the V segment lost 6 bases, leaving 9 bases of the junction unmatched. Germline CDR1 and CDR2: SNHLY and FYNNEI. There are 14 residues in the CDR3. The CDR3 region is CASRVQGAPTEQYF. The CDR3 DNA is TGTGCCAGCAGGGTACAGGGGGCTCCCACCGAGCAGTACTTC.

V is TRBV7-2 and J is TRBJ2-7; D could derive from TRBD1 or TRBD2 (6 bases each). The CDR3 runs 16 residues. V was pared by 1 base and J by 0 bases, with 13 bases between. CDR1 is SGHTA, CDR2 FQGNSA, per germline. The CDR3 protein is CASSLVTGRGSYEQYF. The CDR3 region has the DNA TGTGCCAGCAGCTTAGTAACAGGGCGGGGCTCCTACGAGCAGTACTTC.

The chain links TRBV20-1 to TRBJ1-5; D is perhaps TRBD1 (5 bases). The CDR3 has 15 residues. CDR1 and CDR2 (germline): DFQATT, SNEGSKA (reference sequence). Deletions cut 3 bases from V and 1 base from J, with 13 bases between. CDR3 nucleotides: TGCAGTGCTAGGTCGGGGACCTTCAGCAATCAGCCCCAGCATTTT. It specifies CSARSGTFSNQPQHF.

The chain couples TRBV7-2 to TRBJ1-1, with D unresolved. Germline CDR1 and CDR2: SGHTA and FQGNSA. V was cut by 3 bases and J by 2 bases, with 4 bases left in between. The CDR3 runs 12 residues. CDR3: CASSFPNTEAFF. In DNA form, the CDR3 reads TGTGCCAGCAGCTTTCCCAACACTGAAGCTTTCTTT.

The V gene is TRBV20-1, the J gene TRBJ1-2; D unclear. The length of the CDR3 is 11 residues. Germline CDR1 reads DFQATT; CDR2 reads SNEGSKA (reference sequence). The V end lost 3 bases, the J end lost 8 bases, and 10 bases lay between the germline ends. The CDR3 bases are TGCAGTGCTAGTCATCAGGTCGGCTACACCTTC. This gives the protein CSASHQVGYTF.

This clonotype was detected only a few times. The chain is built from TRBV11-3 and TRBJ1-5; D is uncertain. Germline assignment: CDR1 SGHNT and CDR2 YENEEA. The length of the CDR3 is 14 residues. Trimming left V 0 bases short and J 0 bases short, with 3 bases between. The CDR3 region is CASSLDSSNQPQHF. DNA of the CDR3: TGTGCCAGCAGCTTAGACAGTAGCAATCAGCCCCAGCATTTT.

V and J are TRBV29-1 and TRBJ1-1; D remains ambiguous. The germline gives CDR1 SQVTM, CDR2 ANQGSEA. Deletions cut 4 bases from V and 1 base from J, with 7 bases between. The CDR3 sequence is 12 residues long. CDR3 bases: TGCAGCGTTGCCGGGTGGAACACTGAAGCTTTCTTT. It encodes CSVAGWNTEAFF.

V usage is TRBV6-5 and J usage is TRBJ1-5; D is unresolved. CDR1 is MNHEY, CDR2 SVGAGI, per germline. CDR3 size: 12 residues. The ends were cut back, 2 bases at V and 7 bases at J, with 6 bases in the middle. The CDR3 bases are TGTGCCAGCAGTTACACCTTACAGCCCCAGCATTTT. It encodes CASSYTLQPQHF.

The rearrangement joins TRBV2 to TRBJ1-2, with no clear D. CDR1 is SNHLY, CDR2 FYNNEI, per germline. V was pared by 1 base and J by 8 bases, with 11 bases between. There are 13 residues in the CDR3. The DNA for the CDR3 is TGTGCCAGCAGTGAAGGCGGTCTGATAGGCTACACCTTC. Protein product: CASSEGGLIGYTF.

The chain links TRBV19 to TRBJ1-2; D possibly corresponds to TRBD1 (5 bases). Germline CDR1 LNHDA, CDR2 SQIVND (reference sequence). CDR3 length equals 11 residues. Trimming pared 5 bases from V and 7 bases from J, leaving 8 bases between. The CDR3 loop is CASSQGFGYTF. Here the CDR3 DNA reads TGTGCCAGTAGTCAGGGTTTTGGCTACACCTTC. Full variable domain (remainder filled in from reference TRBV19 and TRBJ1-2): DGGITQSPKYLFRKEGQNVTLSCEQNLNHDAMYWYRQDPGQGLRLIYYSQIVNDFQKGDIAEGYSVSREKKESFPLTVTSAQKNPTAFYLCASSQGFGYTFGSGTRLTVV.

This clonotype was seen a few times. The rearrangement uses TRBV19 and TRBJ1-3; D call uncertain. V lost 6 bases and J lost 0, with 6 bases in between. CDR1 and CDR2 from the germline V gene are LNHDA and SQIVND (reference sequence). The CDR3 is made up of 13 amino acids. In DNA, the CDR3 is TGTGCCAGTAGCACAGTCTCTGGAAACACCATATATTTT. Its translation is CASSTVSGNTIYF.

The genes are TRBV5-1 and TRBJ2-7, with TRBD2 matching 9 bases. Trimming at V came to 0 bases and at J to 5 bases, leaving 15 bases not matched to a gene. The germline CDR1 and CDR2 sequences are SGHRS and YFSETQ. The CDR3 length is 18 residues. The CDR3 DNA follows: TGCGCCAGCAGCTTGGTGGTGGTAGCGGGGGCGCGTAGCCACGAGCAGTACTTC. This translates into CASSLVVVAGARSHEQYF.

The chain is built from TRBV7-2 and TRBJ1-5; tentatively, D is TRBD1 (5 bases). CDR1 and CDR2 from the germline V gene are SGHTA and FQGNSA. V was cut by 5 bases and J by 9 bases, with 14 bases left in between. The length of the CDR3 is 13 residues. Here the CDR3 reads CASSLGRDLPQHF. CDR3 coding DNA: TGTGCCAGCAGCCTAGGGAGGGACCTGCCCCAGCATTTT. The variable domain in full, completed from reference TRBV7-2 and TRBJ1-5, reads GAGVSQSPSNKVTEKGKDVELRCDPISGHTALYWYRQSLGQGLEFLIYFQGNSAPDKSGLPSDRFSAERTGGSVSTLTIQRTQQEDSAVYLCASSLGRDLPQHFGDGTRLSIL.

The V gene is TRBV12-3 or TRBV12-4, the J gene TRBJ2-2, with D maybe TRBD1 (5 bases). CDR3 size: 15 residues. The V end lost 6 bases, the J end lost 0 bases, and 11 bases lay between the germline ends. The CDR3 nucleotides read TGTGCCAGCAGCCTCCAGGGCACGAACACCGGGGAGCTGTTTTTT. It translates to CASSLQGTNTGELFF.

The chain employs TRBV11-2 and TRBJ1-1; D remains ambiguous. Looked up from germline, CDR1 is SGHAT and CDR2 is FQNNGV. The CDR3 extends over 15 amino acids. Deletions cut 4 bases from V and 3 bases from J, with 15 bases between. CDR3 sequence: CASSSRSGGDTEAFF. CDR3 bases: TGTGCCAGCAGCTCCAGGTCCGGTGGGGACACTGAAGCTTTCTTT.

The V and J genes are TRBV6-2 or TRBV6-3 and TRBJ1-6; D uncertain. Between the trimmed V and J ends, which lost 8 bases and 7 bases, there was a span of 9 bases. CDR1 MNHEY and CDR2 SVGEGT come from the germline V gene. CDR3 size: 12 residues. The CDR3 is CASGRSNSPLHF. In DNA, the CDR3 is TGTGCCAGCGGTAGATCCAATTCACCCCTCCACTTT.

The chain combines TRBV11-3 with TRBJ2-7, with D maybe TRBD2 (5 bases). Trimming shortened V by 3 bases and J by 3 bases, and 12 bases separated the two germline ends. Germline V gene data show CDR1 as SGHNT and CDR2 as YENEEA. The CDR3 sequence is 14 residues long. DNA of the CDR3: TGTGCCAGCAGCTTGCTATACGGGAACTACGAGCAGTACTTC. Its protein is CASSLLYGNYEQYF.

V usage is TRBV6-1 and J usage is TRBJ2-2; TRBD2 is a possible D gene (5 bases). V lost 7 bases and J 3 bases, leaving 9 bases between the germline ends. There are 13 residues in the CDR3. Germline lookup yields CDR1 MNHNS and CDR2 SASEGT. The CDR3, as DNA: TGTGCCAGCACCTTGGACTACACCGGGGAGCTGTTTTTT. Encoded protein: CASTLDYTGELFF.